This T cell receptor beta chain was retrieved from a study of radiotherapy plus CTLA-4 blockade in lung cancer. Whole-study context: With 31% of patients having disease control, objective responses were seen in about 17%.

Regarding this clone: Antigen: not known.

Study outcomes and limitations: TCR clones of tumor origin grew in blood after radiotherapy plus ipilimumab.

Clones were sequenced by immunoSEQ multiplex PCR, and TCRdb holds only the in-frame ones, with some missing. This repertoire shows about 87,000 clones, more than 85% found once; its top ten account for approximately 15%. The CDR3 consists of 18 residues. V shed 0 bases and J shed 0 bases, with 15 bases lying between them. The germline CDR1 and CDR2 sequences are MGHRA and YSYEKL. This clonotype was sampled from a human donor with non-small cell lung cancer that progressed on radiotherapy plus ipilimumab. The chain couples TRBV4-1 to TRBJ2-4; tentatively, D is TRBD1 (6 bases). The sequences come from peripheral blood, collected from a patient treated with radiotherapy plus ipilimumab. The CDR3 sequence is CASSQDPGQWLAKNIQYF. CDR3 coding DNA: TGCGCCAGCAGCCAAGATCCAGGACAGTGGCTAGCCAAAAACATTCAGTACTTC.